What follows are 12 T cell receptor beta chains derived from one specimen sequenced in a study of blood T cell repertoires in COVID-19. Sequencing was performed with immunoSEQ multiplex PCR; in TCRdb, only in-frame clones are kept and a portion is missing. Of around 300,000 clones in the sample, roughly 90% were seen once. Material for sequencing was PBMCs or T cells enriched from blood (not recorded which). These receptors all stem from a woman aged 55-75 years who had recovered from COVID-19.

The chain combines TRBV28 with TRBJ2-5; TRBD1 matches 10 bases. Germline CDR1 MDHEN, CDR2 SYDVKM. The CDR3 is 19 amino acids. Germline trimming cut 5 bases from V and 2 bases from J; bases unmatched to any gene: 17. The CDR3 nucleotides are TGTGCCAGCAGTCCGTCCTGGACAGGGGGTCAATCTCCTCAAGAGACCCAGTACTTC. Encoded protein: CASSPSWTGGQSPQETQYF.

The chain carries TRBV6-2 or TRBV6-3 and TRBJ2-7; TRBD2 is a possible D gene (6 bases). Germline V CDR1 and CDR2: MNHEY, SVGEGT. This CDR3 is 17 amino acids long. Trimming cost V 0 bases and J 4 bases, with 19 bases left between them. Here the CDR3 DNA reads TGTGCCAGCAGTTACTCTGGCGGGGCAGCCTCTCTATACGAGCAGTACTTC. This encodes CASSYSGGAASLYEQYF.

The J gene is TRBJ1-6, the V gene TRBV5-8; no definite D call. Trimming cost V 1 base and J 9 bases, with 5 bases left between them. The CDR3 contains 12 residues. The germline V gene has CDR1 SGHTS and CDR2 YDEGEE. CDR3 residues: CASSLYFSPLHF. The CDR3, as DNA: TGTGCCAGCAGCTTGTACTTTTCACCCCTCCACTTT.

As to this clone: Other DNA sequences in this sample translate to the same CDR3. The J gene is TRBJ2-5, the V gene TRBV5-1; the match to TRBD2 covers 8 bases. This CDR3 spans 15 amino acids. V lost 2 bases, J lost 0 bases, and 3 bases stayed unmatched. Germline V gives CDR1 SGHRS, CDR2 YFSETQ. The CDR3 reads CASSFGSGNQETQYF. The DNA for the CDR3 is TGCGCCAGCAGCTTTGGTAGCGGGAACCAAGAGACCCAGTACTTC.

The CDR3 here is CASSFGAVSNQPQHF. CDR3 sequence (DNA): TGTGCCAGCAGCTTTGGGGCGGTGAGCAATCAGCCCCAGCATTTT. The J gene is TRBJ1-5, the V gene TRBV5-8; TRBD1 is a possible D gene (5 bases). This CDR3 is built from 15 residues. CDR1 SGHTS and CDR2 YDEGEE come from the germline V gene. V lost 2 bases and J 1 base, leaving 10 bases between the germline ends. Based on the CDR3 plus reference TRBV5-8 and TRBJ1-5, the full variable domain is EAGVTQSPTHLIKTRGQQATLRCSPISGHTSVYWYQQALGLGLQFLLWYDEGEERNRGNFPPRFSGRQFPNYSSELNVNALELEDSALYLCASSFGAVSNQPQHFGDGTRLSIL.

The chain couples TRBV28 to TRBJ2-5; TRBD1 might be the D (5 bases). V was shortened by 3 bases and J by 5 bases, with 16 bases between the two germline ends. Germline CDR1 MDHEN, CDR2 SYDVKM. CDR3 length: 15 amino acids. The CDR3, as DNA: TGTGCCAGCAGTTTGTTACAGGCGAAGAAGGAGACCCAGTACTTC. Protein product: CASSLLQAKKETQYF.

This chain joins TRBV2 and TRBJ2-7, with TRBD1 matching over 10 bases. The CDR3 sequence is 15 residues long. J lost 5 bases, V lost 8 bases, and 12 bases had no gene match. Per the germline V gene, CDR1 is SNHLY and CDR2 is FYNNEI. In nucleotides, the CDR3 is TGTGCCAGCCGAAAGAAGGACAGGGGGAGGCACGAGCAGTACTTC. Amino acid sequence: CASRKKDRGRHEQYF.

This chain uses TRBV6-5 with TRBJ1-2; tentatively, D is TRBD1 (6 bases). The V gene lost 5 bases and the J gene lost 2 bases, with 9 bases spanning the gap. CDR1 and CDR2 (germline): MNHEY, SVGAGI. The CDR3 extends over 13 amino acids. CDR3 amino acids: CASSTQGNYGYTF. CDR3 nucleotides: TGTGCCAGCAGTACCCAGGGGAACTATGGCTACACCTTC.

In its sample, this clone was seen a few times. The chain joins TRBV4-1 to TRBJ1-2; possibly TRBD1 for D (5 bases). CDR3 length: 13 residues. In germline, CDR1 is MGHRA, CDR2 YSYEKL. Trimming removed 1 base at V and 5 bases at J, with 8 bases between. CDR3 sequence: CASSQGGGYGYTF. The CDR3 DNA reads TGCGCCAGCAGCCAAGGGGGGGGATATGGCTACACCTTC.

The chain uses TRBV11-2 and TRBJ2-2, with 8 nucleotides matching TRBD2. Trimming cost V 2 bases and J 3 bases; bases outside gene matches: 2. This CDR3 is 15 amino acids long. CDR1 is SGHAT, CDR2 FQNNGV, per germline. This CDR3 reads CASSLSGLDTGELFF. DNA of the CDR3: TGTGCCAGCAGCTTATCGGGACTAGACACCGGGGAGCTGTTTTTT.

The chain employs TRBV7-3 and TRBJ2-1; tentatively, D is TRBD1 (7 bases). The length of the CDR3 is 13 residues. Germline V gene lookup returns CDR1 SGHTA and CDR2 FQGTGA. Trimming pared 5 bases from V and 12 bases from J, leaving 17 bases between. The CDR3 spells CASSPGGNRGQFF. The CDR3 DNA is TGTGCCAGCAGCCCAGGGGGGAACCGGGGGCAGTTCTTC.

This clone was seen at least ten times. CDR3 sequence (DNA): TGTGCCAGCAGCTTAGGGCGGACAGGGGTCAACTATAATTCACCCCTCCACTTT. It specifies CASSLGRTGVNYNSPLHF. The chain is built from TRBV7-8 and TRBJ1-6; 9 bases are a match to TRBD1. Germline V gene sequence: CDR1 SGHVS, CDR2 FQNEAQ. V was clipped by 1 base and J by 3 bases; unmatched bases: 7. The CDR3 has 18 residues. Full variable domain (rest looked up from reference TRBV7-8 and TRBJ1-6): GAGVSQSPRYKVAKRGQDVALRCDPISGHVSLFWYQQALGQGPEFLTYFQNEAQLDKSGLPSDRFFAERPEGSVSTLKIQRTQQEDSAVYLCASSLGRTGVNYNSPLHFGNGTRLTVT.